The source of this T cell receptor (beta chain) is a study of T-cell memory formation after mild COVID-19. TCRdb used MiXCR to reprocess the 5' RACE reads, holding one entry per CDR3 protein. The sample consists of approximately 500,000 distinct CDR3 sequences, roughly 23% of them appearing once. The trim removed 5 bases at V and 3 bases at J, leaving 8 bases unmatched. This CDR3 comprises 15 residues. The germline CDR1 and CDR2 sequences are SGHVS and FQNEAQ. Sequenced input: PBMCs or a T cell subset sorted from them (not recorded which). The clonotype was recovered from an adult woman who had mild COVID-19 (a few samples of this study predate the infection). Cell type and time point are not known. The chain employs TRBV7-8 and TRBJ1-1; 8 bases are a match to TRBD1. Here the CDR3 reads CASSPVDRGHTEAFF. The DNA for the CDR3 is TGTGCCAGCAGCCCTGTAGACAGGGGCCACACTGAAGCTTTCTTT.